These 12 T cell receptor beta chains share one sample of origin, sequenced in a study of blood T cell repertoires in COVID-19. Produced via immunoSEQ multiplex PCR; TCRdb's table is partial and in-frame only. The sample contains under 200,000 clones, about 90% of which appear only once. Sequencing used peripheral blood. All receptors derive from a man younger than 35 with active or convalescent COVID-19.

The chain links TRBV14 to TRBJ2-7, with D hard to call. CDR3 length: 13 residues. V was shortened by 0 bases and J by 3 bases, with 6 bases between the two germline ends. From germline, CDR1 is SGHDN and CDR2 FVKESK. The CDR3 DNA reads TGTGCCAGCAGCCAAGAGAGGCGCTACGAGCAGTACTTC. It specifies CASSQERRYEQYF.

The chain couples TRBV5-1 to TRBJ2-2; 7 bases map to TRBD1. In germline, CDR1 is SGHRS, CDR2 YFSETQ. This CDR3 has 15 residues. Germline trimming cut 3 bases from V and 4 bases from J; bases unmatched to any gene: 6. CDR3 region: CASSSRQGGTGELFF. In DNA, the CDR3 is TGCGCCAGCAGCTCTCGACAGGGTGGCACCGGGGAGCTGTTTTTT.

The J gene is TRBJ1-2, the V gene TRBV6-1; D is unclear. This CDR3 has 15 amino acids. Germline CDR1 MNHNS, CDR2 SASEGT. Trimming removed 3 bases from V and 3 bases from J, with 14 bases in between. The CDR3 spells CASSDSGLADYGYTF. The CDR3 DNA follows: TGTGCCAGCAGTGATTCGGGGTTGGCAGACTATGGCTACACCTTC.

This clone was seen only once. The genes are TRBV28 and TRBJ2-7; TRBD1 matches 12 bases. With 4 bases clipped from V and 0 bases from J, the junction kept 4 bases outside the gene matches. The CDR3 runs 16 residues. Looked up from germline, CDR1 is MDHEN and CDR2 is SYDVKM. DNA for the CDR3: TGTGCCAGCAGTTCCCCGGGACAGGGGGCCTCCTACGAGCAGTACTTC. Amino acids: CASSSPGQGASYEQYF.

The J gene is TRBJ1-2, the V gene TRBV19, with D maybe TRBD1 (6 bases). CDR3 length: 15 amino acids. CDR1 LNHDA and CDR2 SQIVND come from the germline V gene (reference sequence). V lost 3 bases to trimming and J lost 3 bases, with 14 bases between them. CDR3 amino acids: CASSISQGGDYGYTF. CDR3 DNA: TGTGCCAGTAGTATTTCACAGGGTGGGGACTATGGCTACACCTTC.

The chain carries TRBV7-2 and TRBJ2-7; 9 positions agree with TRBD2. Germline V CDR1 and CDR2: SGHTA, FQGNSA. After removal of 1 base from V and 3 bases from J, the junction contained 10 bases not matched to a gene. The CDR3 consists of 17 residues. The CDR3 protein is CASSLGARREGLYEQYF. In nucleotides, the CDR3 is TGTGCCAGCAGCTTAGGCGCCCGGCGGGAGGGCCTCTACGAGCAGTACTTC.

The chain uses TRBV14 and TRBJ1-1; 7 bases fit TRBD1. The CDR3 runs to 12 residues. Germline trimming cut 1 base from V and 8 bases from J; bases unmatched to any gene: 1. Germline V gives CDR1 SGHDN, CDR2 FVKESK. The DNA for the CDR3 is TGTGCCAGCAGCCAAGTGGACAGGGAAGCTTTCTTT. Protein product: CASSQVDREAFF.

This clone showed up just once. The rearrangement links TRBV4-1 to TRBJ1-1, with D hard to call. Germline V gene sequence: CDR1 MGHRA, CDR2 YSYEKL. Trimming pared 7 bases from V and 4 bases from J, leaving 19 bases between. The CDR3 has 15 residues. CDR3 amino acids: CASKSYPEEVTEAFF. As DNA, the CDR3 is TGCGCCAGCAAGTCCTACCCGGAGGAGGTCACTGAAGCTTTCTTT.

The V gene is TRBV4-1, the J gene TRBJ2-2; D may be TRBD2 (6 bases). Germline CDR1 is MGHRA and CDR2 is YSYEKL. V lost 0 bases and J 6 bases, leaving 11 bases between the germline ends. CDR3 length: 15 amino acids. CDR3 sequence reads: CASSQDRGLPGELFF. The CDR3 bases are TGCGCCAGCAGCCAAGATAGGGGACTCCCCGGGGAGCTGTTTTTT.

V and J are TRBV25-1 and TRBJ1-2; TRBD1 is a possible D gene (6 bases). The V gene's germline CDR1 is MGHDK and CDR2 SYGVNS. The CDR3 is 14 residues long. The V end was cut by 7 bases, the J end by 5 bases, with 17 bases between. In nucleotides, the CDR3 is TGTGCCAGCACCCAGACGGACAGCCCGTATGGCTACACCTTC. Its protein product is CASTQTDSPYGYTF.

This chain joins TRBV2 and TRBJ1-2; D perhaps matches TRBD1 (5 bases). The CDR3 has 13 residues. Germline V gene sequence: CDR1 SNHLY, CDR2 FYNNEI. V shed 8 bases and J shed 1 base, with 11 bases lying between them. The CDR3 DNA reads TGTGCCAGCTCTATTCAGGGTAACTATGGCTACACCTTC. Its protein product is CASSIQGNYGYTF. Drawing the rest from reference TRBV2 and TRBJ1-2, the complete variable domain is EPEVTQTPSHQVTQMGQEVILRCVPISNHLYFYWYRQILGQKVEFLVSFYNNEISEKSEIFDDQFSVERPDGSNFTLKIRSTKLEDSAMYFCASSIQGNYGYTFGSGTRLTVV.

The chain has TRBV19 and TRBJ1-3; 7 nucleotides align to TRBD1. Germline V gene data show CDR1 as LNHDA and CDR2 as SQIVND (reference sequence). The CDR3 has 14 residues. Trimming removed 8 bases from V and 0 bases from J; junction bases left unmatched: 4. The CDR3 spells CASATGSSGNTIYF. The CDR3 DNA reads TGTGCCAGTGCGACAGGGAGCTCTGGAAACACCATATATTTT.